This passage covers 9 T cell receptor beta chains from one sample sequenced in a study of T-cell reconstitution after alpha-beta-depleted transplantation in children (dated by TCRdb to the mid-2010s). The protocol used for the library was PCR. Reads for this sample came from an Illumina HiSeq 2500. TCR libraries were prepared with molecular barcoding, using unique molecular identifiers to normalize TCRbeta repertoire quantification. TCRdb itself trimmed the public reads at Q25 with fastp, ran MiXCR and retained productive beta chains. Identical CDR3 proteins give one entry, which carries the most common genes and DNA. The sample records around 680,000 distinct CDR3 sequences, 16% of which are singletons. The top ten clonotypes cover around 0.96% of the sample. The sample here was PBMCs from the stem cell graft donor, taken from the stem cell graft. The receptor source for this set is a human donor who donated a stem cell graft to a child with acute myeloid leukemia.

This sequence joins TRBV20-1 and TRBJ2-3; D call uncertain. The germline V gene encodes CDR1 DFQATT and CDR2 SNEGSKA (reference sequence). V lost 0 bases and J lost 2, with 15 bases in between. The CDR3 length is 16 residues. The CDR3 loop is CSARDRTTSDTDTQYF. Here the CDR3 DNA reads TGCAGTGCTAGAGATCGCACTACCTCCGACACAGATACGCAGTATTTT.

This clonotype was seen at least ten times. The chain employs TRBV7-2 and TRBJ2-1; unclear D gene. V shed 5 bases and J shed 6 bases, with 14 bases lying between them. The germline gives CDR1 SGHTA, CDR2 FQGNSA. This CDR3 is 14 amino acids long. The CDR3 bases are TGTGCCAGCAGCATGGGTTCAGCCTTCAATGAGCAGTTCTTC. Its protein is CASSMGSAFNEQFF.

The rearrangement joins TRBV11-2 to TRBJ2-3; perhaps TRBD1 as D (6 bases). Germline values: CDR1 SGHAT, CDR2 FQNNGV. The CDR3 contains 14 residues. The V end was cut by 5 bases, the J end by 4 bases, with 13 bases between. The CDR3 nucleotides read TGTGCCAGCAGCCTCAACAGGGACCCAGATACGCAGTATTTT. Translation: CASSLNRDPDTQYF.

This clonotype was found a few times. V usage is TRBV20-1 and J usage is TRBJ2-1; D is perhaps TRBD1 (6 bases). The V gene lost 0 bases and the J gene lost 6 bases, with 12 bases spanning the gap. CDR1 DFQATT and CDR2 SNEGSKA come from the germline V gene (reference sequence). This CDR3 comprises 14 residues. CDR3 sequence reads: CSARDGGGLNEQFF. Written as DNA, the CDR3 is TGCAGTGCTAGAGATGGGGGCGGGCTCAATGAGCAGTTCTTC.

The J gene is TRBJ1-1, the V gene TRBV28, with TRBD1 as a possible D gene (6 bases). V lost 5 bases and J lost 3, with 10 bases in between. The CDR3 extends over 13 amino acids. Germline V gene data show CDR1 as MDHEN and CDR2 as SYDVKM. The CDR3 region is CASSDTGYTEAFF. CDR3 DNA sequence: TGTGCCAGCAGTGATACAGGGTACACTGAAGCTTTCTTT.

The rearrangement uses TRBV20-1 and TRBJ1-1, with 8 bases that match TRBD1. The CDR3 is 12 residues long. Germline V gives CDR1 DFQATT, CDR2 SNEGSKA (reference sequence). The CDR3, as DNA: TGCTGCGGGACAGGCATGAACACTGAAGCTTTCTTT. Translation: CCGTGMNTEAFF.

The CDR3 nucleotides are TGCAGTGCGACGAAAGCGGGGAGCTACTACAATGAGCAGTTCTTC. Translated: CSATKAGSYYNEQFF. This sequence joins TRBV20-1 and TRBJ2-1, with 7 bases aligning to TRBD2. CDR1 is DFQATT, CDR2 SNEGSKA, per germline (reference sequence). The V and J ends lost 6 bases and 3 bases, in that order; junction bases with no gene match: 11. This CDR3 is built from 15 residues.

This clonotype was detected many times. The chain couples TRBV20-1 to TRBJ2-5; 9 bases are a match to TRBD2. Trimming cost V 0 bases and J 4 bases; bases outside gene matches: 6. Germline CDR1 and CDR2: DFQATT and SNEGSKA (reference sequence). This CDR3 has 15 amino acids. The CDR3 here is CSARDLRRGGETQYF. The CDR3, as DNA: TGCAGTGCTAGAGATCTAAGGCGGGGGGGAGAGACCCAGTACTTC.

Written as DNA, the CDR3 is TGTGCCAGCAGTTTCCTCCCCAGCCAGGGGAACACTGAAGCTTTCTTT. It specifies CASSFLPSQGNTEAFF. The chain carries TRBV28 and TRBJ1-1, with D possibly TRBD1 on 5 matching bases. The CDR3 consists of 16 residues. Germline V gene data show CDR1 as MDHEN and CDR2 as SYDVKM. V was clipped by 3 bases and J by 1 base, with 15 bases between them.